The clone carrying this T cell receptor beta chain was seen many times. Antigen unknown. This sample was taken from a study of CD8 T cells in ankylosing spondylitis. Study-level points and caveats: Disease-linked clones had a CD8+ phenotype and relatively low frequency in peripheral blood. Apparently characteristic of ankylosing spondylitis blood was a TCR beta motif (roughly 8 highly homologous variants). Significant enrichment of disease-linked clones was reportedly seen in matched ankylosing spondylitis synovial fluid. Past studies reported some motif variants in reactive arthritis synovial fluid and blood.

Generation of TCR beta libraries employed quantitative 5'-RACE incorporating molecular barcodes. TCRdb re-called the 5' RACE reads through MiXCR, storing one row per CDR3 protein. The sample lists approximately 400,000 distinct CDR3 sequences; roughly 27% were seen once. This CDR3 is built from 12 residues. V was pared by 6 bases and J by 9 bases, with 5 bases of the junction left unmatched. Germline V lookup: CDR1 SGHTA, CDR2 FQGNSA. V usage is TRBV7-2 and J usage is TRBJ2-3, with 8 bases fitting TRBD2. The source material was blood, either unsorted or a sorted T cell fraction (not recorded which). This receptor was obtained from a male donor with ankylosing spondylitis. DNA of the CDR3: TGTGCCAGCAGTCGCAGCGGGGGAACGCAGTATTTT. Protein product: CASSRSGGTQYF. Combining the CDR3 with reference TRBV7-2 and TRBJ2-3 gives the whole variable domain GAGVSQSPSNKVTEKGKDVELRCDPISGHTALYWYRQSLGQGLEFLIYFQGNSAPDKSGLPSDRFSAERTGGSVSTLTIQRTQQEDSAVYLCASSRSGGTQYFGPGTRLTVL.